This T cell receptor beta chain came from a study of OX40 agonist ivuxolimab in advanced cancers. Study-wide points: Not determined was the antigen specificity of the expanded peripheral T cells. Patients with a partial response at 0.1-3.0 mg/kg had among the lowest clonal expansion.

Comments on this clone: The target antigen is unknown.

Clones were read by immunoSEQ multiplex PCR, and TCRdb kept only the in-frame ones, dropping some. The sample lists 100,000 or so clones, roughly nine tenths occurring once. The CDR3 is 9 amino acids. Looked up from germline, CDR1 is LNHDA and CDR2 is SQIVND (reference sequence). The chain uses TRBV19 and TRBJ1-2; D gene unclear. This TCR came from an adult with an advanced solid tumor such as melanoma, head and neck, liver or kidney cancer. The sample consisted of CD4+ or CD8+ T cells sorted from blood, taken in a trial of the OX40 agonist ivuxolimab. The CDR3 here is CGSVYGYTF. The CDR3 region has the DNA TGTGGCTCGGTATATGGCTACACCTTC.